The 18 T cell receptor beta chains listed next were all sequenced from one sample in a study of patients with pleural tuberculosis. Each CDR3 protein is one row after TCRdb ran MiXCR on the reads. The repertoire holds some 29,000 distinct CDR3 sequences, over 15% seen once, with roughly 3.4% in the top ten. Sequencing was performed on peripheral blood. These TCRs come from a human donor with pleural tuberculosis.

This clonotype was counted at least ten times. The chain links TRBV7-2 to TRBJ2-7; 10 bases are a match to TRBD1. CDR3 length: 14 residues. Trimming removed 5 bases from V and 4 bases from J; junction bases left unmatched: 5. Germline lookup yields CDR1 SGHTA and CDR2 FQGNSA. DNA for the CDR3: TGTGCCAGCAGCGCCCGGGACAGGGGTTACGAGCAGTACTTC. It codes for CASSARDRGYEQYF.

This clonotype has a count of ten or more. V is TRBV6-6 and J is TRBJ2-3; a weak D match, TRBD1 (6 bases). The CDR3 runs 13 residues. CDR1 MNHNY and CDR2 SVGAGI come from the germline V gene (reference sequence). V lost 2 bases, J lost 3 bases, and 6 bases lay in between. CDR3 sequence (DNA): TGTGCCAGCAGTTACCAGGGGACAGATACGCAGTATTTT. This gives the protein CASSYQGTDTQYF.

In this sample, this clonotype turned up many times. CDR3: CASSPGGTGGTEAFF. Written as DNA, the CDR3 is TGTGCCAGCTCACCGGGAGGTACTGGGGGAACTGAAGCTTTCTTT. The chain employs TRBV18 and TRBJ1-1, with a tentative D call TRBD1 (5 bases). The germline V gene has CDR1 KGHSH and CDR2 LQKENI. V gave up 3 bases and J gave up 5 bases, with 16 bases separating them. CDR3 length: 15 amino acids.

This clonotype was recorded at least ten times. The CDR3 loop reads CASSNTQTQYF. CDR3 DNA sequence: TGTGCCAGCAGCAATACCCAGACCCAGTACTTC. V is TRBV12-3 or TRBV12-4 and J is TRBJ2-5; D is uncertain. This CDR3 comprises 11 residues. Trimming removed 6 bases from V and 6 bases from J, with 8 bases in between.

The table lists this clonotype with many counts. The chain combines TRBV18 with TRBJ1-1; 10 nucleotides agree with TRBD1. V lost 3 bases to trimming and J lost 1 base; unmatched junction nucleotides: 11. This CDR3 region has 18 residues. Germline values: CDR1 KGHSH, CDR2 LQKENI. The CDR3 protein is CASSPQTGGGFWNTEAFF. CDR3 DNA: TGTGCCAGCTCACCCCAGACAGGGGGCGGATTCTGGAACACTGAAGCTTTCTTT.

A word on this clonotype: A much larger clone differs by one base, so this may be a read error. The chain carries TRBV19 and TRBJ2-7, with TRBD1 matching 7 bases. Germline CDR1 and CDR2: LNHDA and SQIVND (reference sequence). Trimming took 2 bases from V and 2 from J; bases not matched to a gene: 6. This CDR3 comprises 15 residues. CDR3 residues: CASSINGQAAYEQYF. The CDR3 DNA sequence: TGTGCCAGTAGTATAAACGGACAGGCCGCCTACGAGCAGTACTTC.

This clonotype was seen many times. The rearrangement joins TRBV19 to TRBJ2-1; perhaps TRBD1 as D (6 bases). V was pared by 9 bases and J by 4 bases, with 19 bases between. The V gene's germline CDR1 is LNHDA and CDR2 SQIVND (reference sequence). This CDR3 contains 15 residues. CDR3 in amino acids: CASKPQGFSYNEQFF. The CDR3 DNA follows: TGTGCCAGCAAACCCCAGGGGTTCAGTTACAATGAGCAGTTCTTC.

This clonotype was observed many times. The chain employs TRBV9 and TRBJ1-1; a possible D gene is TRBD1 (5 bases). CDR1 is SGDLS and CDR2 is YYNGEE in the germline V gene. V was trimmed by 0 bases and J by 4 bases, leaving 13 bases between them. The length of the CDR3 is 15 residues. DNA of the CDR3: TGTGCCAGCAGCGTAGCTCCCGGGCAGGGCACTGAAGCTTTCTTT. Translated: CASSVAPGQGTEAFF.

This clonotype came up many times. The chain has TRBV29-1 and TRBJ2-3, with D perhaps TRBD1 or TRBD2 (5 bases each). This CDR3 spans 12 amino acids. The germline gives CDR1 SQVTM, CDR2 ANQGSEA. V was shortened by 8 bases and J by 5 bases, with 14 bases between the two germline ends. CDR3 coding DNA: TGCAGCTTTAGCCGGGACCAAGATACGCAGTATTTT. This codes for CSFSRDQDTQYF.

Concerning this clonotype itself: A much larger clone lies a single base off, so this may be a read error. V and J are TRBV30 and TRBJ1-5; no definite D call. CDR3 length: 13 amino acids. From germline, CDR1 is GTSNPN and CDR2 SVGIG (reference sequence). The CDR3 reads CAWSKVSSQPQHF. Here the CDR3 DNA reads TGTGCCTGGAGTAAGGTTAGCAGTCAGCCCCAGCATTTT.

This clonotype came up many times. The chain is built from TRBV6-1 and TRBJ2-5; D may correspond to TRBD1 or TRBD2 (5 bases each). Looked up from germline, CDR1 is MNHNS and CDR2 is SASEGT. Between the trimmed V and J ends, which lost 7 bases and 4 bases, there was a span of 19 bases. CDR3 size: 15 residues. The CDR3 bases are TGTGCCAGCAAGGAAGGGACGGGGACGTTAGAGACCCAGTACTTC. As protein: CASKEGTGTLETQYF.

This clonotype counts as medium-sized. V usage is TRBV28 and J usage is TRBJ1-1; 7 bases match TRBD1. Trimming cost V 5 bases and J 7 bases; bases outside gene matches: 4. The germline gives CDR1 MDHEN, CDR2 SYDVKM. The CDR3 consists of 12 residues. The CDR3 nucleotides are TGTGCCAGCAGTCGGGACAGCTATGAAGCTTTCTTT. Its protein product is CASSRDSYEAFF.

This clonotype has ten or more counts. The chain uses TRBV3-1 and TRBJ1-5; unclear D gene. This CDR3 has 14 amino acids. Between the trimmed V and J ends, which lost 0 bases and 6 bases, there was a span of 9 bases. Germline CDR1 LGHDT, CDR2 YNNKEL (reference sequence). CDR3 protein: CASSQDVGFQPQHF. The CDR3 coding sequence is TGTGCCAGCAGCCAAGATGTCGGGTTTCAGCCCCAGCATTTT.

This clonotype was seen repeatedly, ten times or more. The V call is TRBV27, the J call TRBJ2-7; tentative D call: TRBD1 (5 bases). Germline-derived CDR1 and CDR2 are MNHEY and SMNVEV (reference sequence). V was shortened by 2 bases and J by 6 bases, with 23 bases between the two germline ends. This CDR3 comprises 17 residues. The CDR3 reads CASSLLTSGGAVPEQYF. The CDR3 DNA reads TGTGCCAGCAGTTTACTGACTTCAGGTGGGGCCGTTCCCGAGCAGTACTTC.

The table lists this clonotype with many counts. The CDR3 sequence is CASSPGTGRTTEAFF. DNA for the CDR3: TGTGCCAGCAGCCCCGGGACAGGGCGGACGACTGAAGCTTTCTTT. The V gene is TRBV3-1, the J gene TRBJ1-1; the match to TRBD1 covers 9 bases. After removal of 4 bases from V and 5 bases from J, the junction contained 8 bases not matched to a gene. The CDR3 totals 15 residues. CDR1 is LGHDT, CDR2 YNNKEL, per germline (reference sequence).

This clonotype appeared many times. The CDR3 loop is CASSIAVAGVYEQYF. CDR3 in DNA: TGTGCCAGTAGTATAGCCGTAGCGGGAGTCTACGAGCAGTACTTC. The chain couples TRBV19 to TRBJ2-7, with 9 bases identical to TRBD2. Germline assignment: CDR1 LNHDA and CDR2 SQIVND (reference sequence). CDR3 size: 15 residues. Losses at the gene ends were 1 base for V and 3 bases for J; bases not matched to a gene: 4.

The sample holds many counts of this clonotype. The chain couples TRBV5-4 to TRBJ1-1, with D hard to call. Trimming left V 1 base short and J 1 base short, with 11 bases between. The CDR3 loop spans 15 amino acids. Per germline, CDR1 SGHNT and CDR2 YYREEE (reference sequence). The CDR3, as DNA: TGTGCCAGCAGCTTGCTCGGCAGCGCGAACACTGAAGCTTTCTTT. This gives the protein CASSLLGSANTEAFF.

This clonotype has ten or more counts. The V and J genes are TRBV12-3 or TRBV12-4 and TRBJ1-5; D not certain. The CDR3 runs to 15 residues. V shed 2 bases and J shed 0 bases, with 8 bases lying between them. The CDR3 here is CASSLTQDSNQPQHF. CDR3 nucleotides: TGTGCCAGCAGTTTAACCCAGGATAGCAATCAGCCCCAGCATTTT.